The 17 T cell receptor beta chains below come from one sample, sequenced in a study of blood T cells in healthy people across ages. Using a J-beta primer mix together with a sample-barcoded 5' primer, a second PCR was run for roughly 6 to 12 cycles. MiXCR was run by TCRdb on the 5' RACE reads, yielding one entry per CDR3 protein. The data show hundreds of thousands of distinct CDR3 sequences, with around 45% seen just once and 15% to 25% held by the top ten. Sequencing input: blood. The receptors were sampled from a man between 60 and 75 years old in good health.

This chain links TRBV10-1 with TRBJ2-5; unclear D gene. Germline V gene lookup returns CDR1 WNHNN and CDR2 SYGVQD (reference sequence). The V end lost 0 bases, the J end lost 5 bases, and 7 bases lay between the germline ends. The CDR3 consists of 13 residues. CDR3 in DNA: TGCGCCAGCAGTGAGTCGAAAGTGGAGACCCAGTACTTC. Translation gives CASSESKVETQYF.

This clonotype was counted a few times. This chain connects TRBV20-1 to TRBJ2-5; D gene ambiguous. Trimming shortened V by 4 bases and J by 2 bases, and 5 bases separated the two germline ends. The CDR3 is 11 amino acids. The V gene's germline CDR1 is DFQATT and CDR2 SNEGSKA (reference sequence). The CDR3 bases are TGCAGTGCTACGGAGCAAGAGACCCAGTACTTC. As protein: CSATEQETQYF.

The chain combines TRBV6-5 with TRBJ2-7; 9 nucleotides align to TRBD1. Trimming took 6 bases from V and 3 from J; bases not matched to a gene: 9. Germline V gene data show CDR1 as MNHEY and CDR2 as SVGAGI. The CDR3 length is 15 residues. The CDR3 here is CASSRPGQGNYEQYF. CDR3 in DNA: TGTGCCAGCAGCCGTCCGGGACAGGGTAACTACGAGCAGTACTTC.

The chain carries TRBV20-1 and TRBJ2-5; 13 bases are a match to TRBD2. Germline-derived CDR1 and CDR2 are DFQATT and SNEGSKA (reference sequence). The CDR3 spans 15 residues. V shed 5 bases and J 6 bases; nucleotides not matched to a gene: 9. CDR3 sequence reads: CSADGTSGKQQTQYF. As DNA, the CDR3 is TGCAGTGCTGACGGGACTAGCGGGAAGCAACAGACCCAGTACTTC.

The rearrangement joins TRBV12-3 or TRBV12-4 to TRBJ2-1, with 10 bases matching TRBD2. This CDR3 has 20 residues. Losses at the gene ends were 6 bases for V and 4 bases for J; bases not matched to a gene: 21. CDR3 amino acids: CASSPGTSVGPPLIYNEQFF. The CDR3 DNA reads TGTGCCAGCAGCCCCGGGACTAGCGTCGGCCCACCTCTTATATACAATGAGCAGTTCTTC.

The chain recombines TRBV5-4 with TRBJ1-4; D is uncertain. This CDR3 spans 13 amino acids. V was pared by 2 bases and J by 5 bases, with 7 bases between. CDR1 and CDR2 from the germline V gene are SGHNT and YYREEE (reference sequence). CDR3 sequence: CASSLKDNEKLFF. CDR3 DNA sequence: TGTGCCAGCAGCTTAAAGGACAATGAAAAACTGTTTTTT.

The chain combines TRBV6-6 with TRBJ1-4; the match to TRBD1 covers 8 bases. The CDR3 is made up of 15 amino acids. The V and J ends lost 0 bases and 8 bases, in that order; junction bases with no gene match: 5. Germline values: CDR1 MNHNY, CDR2 SVGAGI (reference sequence). For the CDR3, the DNA is TGTGCCAGCAGTTACTCAGGTGGACAGGGCGAAAAACTGTTTTTT. Translation: CASSYSGGQGEKLFF.

The rearrangement uses TRBV6-2 or TRBV6-3 and TRBJ2-6; D ambiguous. The germline CDR1 and CDR2 sequences are MNHEY and SVGEGT. This CDR3 has 17 residues. Trimming took off 5 bases at V and 4 bases at J, with 18 bases between the two ends. CDR3 DNA: TGTGCCAGCAGTACGACACCTACCGCCAGGGGGGCCAACGTCCTGACTTTC. Translating gives CASSTTPTARGANVLTF.

Ten or more counts support this clonotype. V is TRBV9 and J is TRBJ2-3; 8 bases map to TRBD2. V was clipped by 2 bases and J by 1 base; unmatched bases: 0. This CDR3 has 14 residues. From germline, CDR1 is SGDLS and CDR2 YYNGEE. In nucleotides, the CDR3 is TGTGCCAGCAGCGTTAGCGGGGGCACAGATACGCAGTATTTT. This codes for CASSVSGGTDTQYF. Full variable domain (missing parts from reference TRBV9 and TRBJ2-3): DSGVTQTPKHLITATGQRVTLRCSPRSGDLSVYWYQQSLDQGLQFLIQYYNGEERAKGNILERFSAQQFPDLHSELNLSSLELGDSALYFCASSVSGGTDTQYFGPGTRLTVL.

The chain joins TRBV11-3 to TRBJ2-7, with 7 bases that match TRBD2. CDR3 length: 15 residues. Germline CDR1 reads SGHNT; CDR2 reads YENEEA. J was trimmed by 5 bases and V by 4 bases; bases with no gene match: 11. CDR3 nucleotide sequence: TGTGCCAGCAGCTACACCGGGACTATCGCCAACGAGCAGTACTTC. It yields the protein CASSYTGTIANEQYF.

The gene calls are TRBV6-2 or TRBV6-3 and TRBJ2-3; D is unresolved. Per the germline V gene, CDR1 is MNHEY and CDR2 is SVGEGT. With 6 bases removed from V and 2 bases from J, the gap between germline ends came to 15 bases. The CDR3 length is 15 residues. The CDR3 here is CASRPGRQTTDTQYF. DNA of the CDR3: TGTGCCAGCAGGCCGGGCCGTCAAACCACAGATACGCAGTATTTT.

This clonotype was seen a handful of times. The genes are TRBV7-3 and TRBJ2-5, with TRBD2 matching over 10 bases. J lost 4 bases, V lost 2 bases, and 7 bases had no gene match. Per germline, CDR1 SGHTA and CDR2 FQGTGA. The CDR3 is 16 amino acids. The CDR3 reads CASSLVGRTSGETQYF. In DNA form, the CDR3 reads TGTGCCAGCAGCTTAGTGGGGAGGACTAGCGGAGAGACCCAGTACTTC. The whole variable domain, remainder taken from reference TRBV7-3 and TRBJ2-5, is GAGVSQTPSNKVTEKGKYVELRCDPISGHTALYWYRQSLGQGPEFLIYFQGTGAADDSGLPNDRFFAVRPEGSVSTLKIQRTERGDSAVYLCASSLVGRTSGETQYFGPGTRLLVL.

This chain joins TRBV7-9 and TRBJ2-1; tentatively, D is TRBD1 (6 bases). This CDR3 region has 12 residues. V lost 8 bases, J lost 5 bases, and 10 bases lay in between. Germline values: CDR1 SEHNR, CDR2 FQNEAQ (reference sequence). This chain's CDR3 is CASSDRHNEQFF. In DNA form, the CDR3 reads TGTGCCAGCTCTGACAGGCACAATGAGCAGTTCTTC.

This clonotype was seen a handful of times. The chain combines TRBV5-1 with TRBJ2-3; unclear D gene. The CDR3 loop spans 13 amino acids. Trimming took 4 bases from V and 4 from J, leaving 10 bases between them. Germline V gives CDR1 SGHRS, CDR2 YFSETQ. CDR3 loop: CASSPFPSDTQYF. For the CDR3, the DNA is TGCGCCAGCAGCCCCTTTCCGTCAGATACGCAGTATTTT.

The chain has TRBV28 and TRBJ2-7; maybe TRBD2 (5 bases). The CDR3 contains 13 residues. V lost 6 bases and J 2 bases, leaving 11 bases between the germline ends. Germline-derived CDR1 and CDR2 are MDHEN and SYDVKM. This CDR3 reads CASSPRVPYEQYF. The CDR3 DNA follows: TGTGCCAGCAGCCCGCGGGTTCCCTACGAGCAGTACTTC.

The V and J genes are TRBV20-1 and TRBJ2-7, with D possibly being TRBD1 (6 bases). Trimming took 0 bases from V and 2 from J, leaving 14 bases between them. The CDR3 runs 15 residues. The V gene's germline CDR1 is DFQATT and CDR2 SNEGSKA (reference sequence). The CDR3 protein is CSARDHEGVTYEQYF. The CDR3 DNA sequence: TGCAGTGCTAGAGATCACGAGGGGGTAACCTACGAGCAGTACTTC.

This clonotype was detected once. The rearrangement links TRBV5-6 to TRBJ1-5; TRBD1 might be the D (6 bases). The CDR3 spans 19 residues. V dropped 3 bases and J dropped 4 bases, with 26 bases sitting between them. Germline CDR1 reads SGHDT; CDR2 reads YYEEEE. The DNA of the CDR3 is TGTGCCAGCAGCTCTTGGGCGGGGGCGAGGCAGGCGGCAAATCAGCCCCAGCATTTT. Its protein is CASSSWAGARQAANQPQHF.